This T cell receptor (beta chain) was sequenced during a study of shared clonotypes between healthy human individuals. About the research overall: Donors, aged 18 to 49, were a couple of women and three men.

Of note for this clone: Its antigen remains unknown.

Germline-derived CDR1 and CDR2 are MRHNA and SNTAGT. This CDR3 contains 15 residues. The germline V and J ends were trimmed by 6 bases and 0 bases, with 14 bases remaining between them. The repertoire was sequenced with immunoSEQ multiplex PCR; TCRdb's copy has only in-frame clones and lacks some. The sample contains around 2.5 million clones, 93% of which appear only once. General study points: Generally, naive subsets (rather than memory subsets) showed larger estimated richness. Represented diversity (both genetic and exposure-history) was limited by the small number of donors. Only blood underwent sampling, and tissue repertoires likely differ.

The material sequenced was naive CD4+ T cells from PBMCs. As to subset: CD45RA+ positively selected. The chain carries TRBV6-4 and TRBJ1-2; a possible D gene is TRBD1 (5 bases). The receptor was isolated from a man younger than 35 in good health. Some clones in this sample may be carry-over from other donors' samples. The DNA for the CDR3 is TGTGCCAGCAGGCCCGGGGGGTCTACTAACTATGGCTACACCTTC. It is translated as CASRPGGSTNYGYTF.